This T cell receptor (beta chain) came from a study of shared clonotypes between healthy human individuals. Study outcomes and limitations: Tissues were not sampled, only blood, and their repertoires likely differ.

It was some 84 million PBMCs that unsorted samples used for genomic DNA. Per the original data handling: For the immunoSEQ data, sequences were junction-only without quality scores, so filtering differed. TCRdb's copy holds only in-frame clones and misses some; the assay was immunoSEQ multiplex PCR. V, J and clone size were drawn from that table, and D and trimming were deduced from the DNA. The table includes about 460,000 clones, roughly three quarters detected once. Turning to this clone: Its antigen is unknown.

The sample was PBMCs. This clonotype originated in a middle-aged woman in good health. Some clones in this sample may be carry-over from other donors' samples.

CDR3 sequence reads: CATSRDGHPDTEAFF. In DNA form, the CDR3 reads TGTGCCACCAGCAGAGACGGCCACCCCGACACTGAAGCTTTCTTT. This chain joins TRBV15 and TRBJ1-1; D unresolved. Trimming took off 0 bases at V and 3 bases at J, with 11 bases between the two ends. The germline V gene has CDR1 LNHNV and CDR2 YYDKDF (reference sequence). The CDR3 covers 15 residues.